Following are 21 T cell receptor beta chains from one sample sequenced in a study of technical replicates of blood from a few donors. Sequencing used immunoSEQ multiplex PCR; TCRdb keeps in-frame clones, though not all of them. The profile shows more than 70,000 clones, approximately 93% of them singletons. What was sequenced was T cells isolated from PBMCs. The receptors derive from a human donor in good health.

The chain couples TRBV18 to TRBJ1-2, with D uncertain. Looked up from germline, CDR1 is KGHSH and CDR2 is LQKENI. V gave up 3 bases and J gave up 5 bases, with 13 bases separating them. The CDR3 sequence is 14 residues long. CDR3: CASSPVLADYGYTF. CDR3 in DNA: TGTGCCAGCTCACCTGTTTTGGCGGATTATGGCTACACCTTC.

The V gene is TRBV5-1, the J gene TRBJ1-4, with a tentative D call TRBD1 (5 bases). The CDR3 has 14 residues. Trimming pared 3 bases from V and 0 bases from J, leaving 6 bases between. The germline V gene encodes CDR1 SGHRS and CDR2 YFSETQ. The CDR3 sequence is CASSSTATNEKLFF. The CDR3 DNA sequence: TGCGCCAGCAGCTCGACAGCAACTAATGAAAAACTGTTTTTT.

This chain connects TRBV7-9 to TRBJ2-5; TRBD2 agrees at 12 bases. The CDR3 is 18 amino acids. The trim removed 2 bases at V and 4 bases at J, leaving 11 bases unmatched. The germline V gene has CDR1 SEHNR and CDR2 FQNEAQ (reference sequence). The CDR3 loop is CASSLSSGGARIRETQYF. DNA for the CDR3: TGTGCCAGCAGCTTATCTAGCGGGGGGGCCAGAATTCGAGAGACCCAGTACTTC. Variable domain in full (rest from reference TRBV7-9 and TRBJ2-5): DTGVSQNPRHKITKRGQNVTFRCDPISEHNRLYWYRQTLGQGPEFLTYFQNEAQLEKSRLLSDRFSAERPKGSFSTLEIQRTEQGDSAMYLCASSLSSGGARIRETQYFGPGTRLLVL.

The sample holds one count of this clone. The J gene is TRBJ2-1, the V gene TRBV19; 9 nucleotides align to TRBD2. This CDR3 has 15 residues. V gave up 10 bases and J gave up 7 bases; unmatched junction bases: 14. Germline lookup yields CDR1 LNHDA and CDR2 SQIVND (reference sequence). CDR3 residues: CATNKAGTSYNEQFF. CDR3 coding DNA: TGTGCCACCAATAAGGCGGGGACTAGCTATAATGAGCAGTTCTTC. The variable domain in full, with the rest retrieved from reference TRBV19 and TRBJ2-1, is DGGITQSPKYLFRKEGQNVTLSCEQNLNHDAMYWYRQDPGQGLRLIYYSQIVNDFQKGDIAEGYSVSREKKESFPLTVTSAQKNPTAFYLCATNKAGTSYNEQFFGPGTRLTVL.

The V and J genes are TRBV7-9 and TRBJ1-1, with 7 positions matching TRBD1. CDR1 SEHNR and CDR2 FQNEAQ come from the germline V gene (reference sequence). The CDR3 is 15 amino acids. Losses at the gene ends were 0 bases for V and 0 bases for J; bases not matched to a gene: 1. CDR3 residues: CASSLADRMNTEAFF. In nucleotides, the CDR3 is TGTGCCAGCAGCTTAGCGGACAGGATGAACACTGAAGCTTTCTTT.

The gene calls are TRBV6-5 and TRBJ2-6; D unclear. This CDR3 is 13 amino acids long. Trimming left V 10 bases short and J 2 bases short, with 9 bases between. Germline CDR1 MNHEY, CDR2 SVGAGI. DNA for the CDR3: TGTGCCACCCGGTCTGCTGGGGCCAACGTCCTGACTTTC. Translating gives CATRSAGANVLTF.

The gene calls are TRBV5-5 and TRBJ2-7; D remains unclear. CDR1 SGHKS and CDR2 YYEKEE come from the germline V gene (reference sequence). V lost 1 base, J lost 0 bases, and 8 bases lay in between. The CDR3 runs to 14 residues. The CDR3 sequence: CASSLSERSYEQYF. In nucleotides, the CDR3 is TGTGCCAGCAGCTTGAGCGAGCGCTCCTACGAGCAGTACTTC.

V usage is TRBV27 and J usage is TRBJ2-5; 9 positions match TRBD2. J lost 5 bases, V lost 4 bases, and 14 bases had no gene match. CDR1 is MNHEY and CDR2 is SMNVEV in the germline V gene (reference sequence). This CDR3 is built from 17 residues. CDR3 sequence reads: CASSSLRFVAGVETQYF. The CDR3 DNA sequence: TGTGCCAGCAGTTCTCTTCGGTTTGTAGCGGGAGTTGAGACCCAGTACTTC.

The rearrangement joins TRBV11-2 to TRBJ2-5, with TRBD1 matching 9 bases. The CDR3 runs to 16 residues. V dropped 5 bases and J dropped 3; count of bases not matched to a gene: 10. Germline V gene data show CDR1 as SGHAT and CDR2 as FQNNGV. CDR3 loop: CASSTITGGPEETQYF. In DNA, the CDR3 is TGTGCCAGCAGCACGATAACAGGGGGCCCTGAAGAGACCCAGTACTTC.

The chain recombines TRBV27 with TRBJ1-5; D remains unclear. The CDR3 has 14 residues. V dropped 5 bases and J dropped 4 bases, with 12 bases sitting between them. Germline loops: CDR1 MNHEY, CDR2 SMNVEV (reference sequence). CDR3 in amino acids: CASSLVFSNQPQHF. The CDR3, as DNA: TGTGCCAGCAGTCTGGTATTTAGTAATCAGCCCCAGCATTTT.

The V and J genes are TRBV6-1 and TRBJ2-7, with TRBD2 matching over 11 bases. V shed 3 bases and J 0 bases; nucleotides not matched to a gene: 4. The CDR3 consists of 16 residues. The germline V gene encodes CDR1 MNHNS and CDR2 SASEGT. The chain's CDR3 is CASSEGTSGFSYEQYF. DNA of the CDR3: TGTGCCAGCAGTGAGGGGACTAGCGGCTTCTCCTACGAGCAGTACTTC.

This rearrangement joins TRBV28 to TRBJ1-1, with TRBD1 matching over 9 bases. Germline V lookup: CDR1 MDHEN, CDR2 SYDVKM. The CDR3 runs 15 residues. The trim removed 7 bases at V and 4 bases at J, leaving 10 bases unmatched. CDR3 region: CASTPSGQGITEAFF. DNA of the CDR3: TGTGCCAGCACTCCATCCGGACAGGGGATCACTGAAGCTTTCTTT. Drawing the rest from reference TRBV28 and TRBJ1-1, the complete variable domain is DVKVTQSSRYLVKRTGEKVFLECVQDMDHENMFWYRQDPGLGLRLIYFSYDVKMKEKGDIPEGYSVSREKKERFSLILESASTNQTSMYLCASTPSGQGITEAFFGQGTRLTVV.

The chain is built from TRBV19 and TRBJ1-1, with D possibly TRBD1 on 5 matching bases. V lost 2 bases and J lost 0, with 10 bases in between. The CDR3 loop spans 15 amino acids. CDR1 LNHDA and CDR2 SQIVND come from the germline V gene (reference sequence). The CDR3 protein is CASSIWGLVNTEAFF. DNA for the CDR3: TGTGCCAGTAGTATATGGGGACTCGTGAACACTGAAGCTTTCTTT.

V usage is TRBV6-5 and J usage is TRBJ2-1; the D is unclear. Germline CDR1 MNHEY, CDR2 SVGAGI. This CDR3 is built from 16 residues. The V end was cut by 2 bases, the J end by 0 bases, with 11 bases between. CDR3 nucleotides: TGTGCCAGCAGTTACGGTCCATTGAGCTCCTACAATGAGCAGTTCTTC. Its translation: CASSYGPLSSYNEQFF.

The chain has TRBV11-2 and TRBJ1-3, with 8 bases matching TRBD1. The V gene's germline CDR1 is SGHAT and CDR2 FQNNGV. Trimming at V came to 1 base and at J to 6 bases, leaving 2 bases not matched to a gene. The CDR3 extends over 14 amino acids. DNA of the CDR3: TGTGCCAGCAGCTTAGCAGGGGGCGAAAACACCATATATTTT. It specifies CASSLAGGENTIYF.

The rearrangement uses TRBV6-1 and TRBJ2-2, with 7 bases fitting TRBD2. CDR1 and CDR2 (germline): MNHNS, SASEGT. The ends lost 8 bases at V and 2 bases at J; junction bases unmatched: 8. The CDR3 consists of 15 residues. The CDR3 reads CASLTSILNTGELFF. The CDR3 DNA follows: TGTGCCAGCCTGACTAGCATACTAAACACCGGGGAGCTGTTTTTT.

CDR3 sequence (DNA): TGTGCCAGCAGCGTAAGGGGCTCTCAAGAGACCCAGTACTTC. It translates to CASSVRGSQETQYF. This chain uses TRBV9 with TRBJ2-5; tentatively, D is TRBD1 (5 bases). The CDR3 loop spans 14 amino acids. The V gene lost 1 base and the J gene lost 2 bases, with 9 bases spanning the gap. Germline CDR1 is SGDLS and CDR2 is YYNGEE.

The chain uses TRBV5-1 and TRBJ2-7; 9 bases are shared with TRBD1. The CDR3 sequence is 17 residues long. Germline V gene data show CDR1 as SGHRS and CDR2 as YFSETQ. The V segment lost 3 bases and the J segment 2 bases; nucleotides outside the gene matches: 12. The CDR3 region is CASSSEPMGQGTYEQYF. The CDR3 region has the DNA TGCGCCAGCAGCTCAGAGCCAATGGGACAGGGTACCTACGAGCAGTACTTC.

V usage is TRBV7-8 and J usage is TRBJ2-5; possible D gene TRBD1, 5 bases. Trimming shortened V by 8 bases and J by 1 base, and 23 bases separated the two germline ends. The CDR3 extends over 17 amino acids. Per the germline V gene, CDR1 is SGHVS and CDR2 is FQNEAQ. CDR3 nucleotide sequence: TGTGCCAGCCTACTTTTACACTCATGGACACCCCAAGAGACCCAGTACTTC. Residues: CASLLLHSWTPQETQYF.

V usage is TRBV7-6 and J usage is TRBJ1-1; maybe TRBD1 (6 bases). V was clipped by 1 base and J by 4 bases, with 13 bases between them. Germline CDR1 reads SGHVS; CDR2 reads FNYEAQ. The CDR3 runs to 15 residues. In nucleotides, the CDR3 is TGTGCCAGCAGCTTAGTCGGGGAGGGGGGCACTGAAGCTTTCTTT. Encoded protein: CASSLVGEGGTEAFF.

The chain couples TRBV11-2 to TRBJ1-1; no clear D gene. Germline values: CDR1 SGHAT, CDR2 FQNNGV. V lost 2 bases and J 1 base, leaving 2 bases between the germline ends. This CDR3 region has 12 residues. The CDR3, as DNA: TGTGCCAGCAGCTTACAGAACACTGAAGCTTTCTTT. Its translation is CASSLQNTEAFF.